The clone carrying this T cell receptor beta chain was counted between two and nine times. The data belong to a study of early T cells in non-severe SARS-CoV-2 infection. Unique molecular identifiers tagged individual cDNA molecules. One entry per CDR3 protein results from TCRdb running MiXCR on the 5' RACE reads. The sample records fewer than 30,000 distinct CDR3 sequences, 5% to 6% being singletons. CDR3 length: 15 amino acids. Trimming took 6 bases from V and 7 from J, leaving 18 bases between them. Germline V gene sequence: CDR1 KGHSH, CDR2 LQKENI. Sequencing was performed on whole blood. The sequence was obtained from an adult who was a healthcare worker with PCR-confirmed SARS-CoV-2 infection or an uninfected control (not recorded which). The chain couples TRBV18 to TRBJ1-4; perhaps TRBD1 as D (6 bases). The CDR3 sequence: CASSPLTGGSEKLFF. In DNA form, the CDR3 reads TGTGCCAGCTCTCCCTTGACAGGAGGGTCTGAAAAACTGTTTTTT.